This T cell receptor (beta chain) is from a study of patients and donors after allogeneic stem cell transplantation (TCRdb year 2020). Library preparation was by RT-PCR. The run used a NextSeq 550. The public reads were reprocessed in TCRdb via fastp at Q25 and MiXCR, keeping in-frame beta chains. CDR3 protein duplicates are merged, each entry listing the most common genes and DNA. Present in this sample are about 410,000 distinct CDR3 sequences, 16% of which were seen just once. The ten biggest clones cover roughly 7.2% of the sample. For CDR1 and CDR2, the germline V gene lists SGHTA and FQGTGA. Clipping removes 5 bases from V and 7 bases from J, with 9 as the unmatched junction base count. Measured from the cysteine to the phenylalanine, the CDR3 is 15 residues long. Just CDR3 DNA is preserved here, 45 bases in frame from base 1. Regarding this clonotype: It has no known antigen specificity. No clone much larger than this one lies a single base away; base qualities are absent.

Sequenced: blood, either unsorted or a sorted T cell fraction (not recorded which). The rearrangement combines TRBV7-3 with TRBJ2-3, with TRBD2 identical over 10 junction bases. The receptor's source is a human donor who was either an allogeneic HSCT recipient or a stem cell or donor lymphocyte infusion donor (not recorded which). It is not recorded whose cells these are; they may come from a transplant donor. The CDR3 region has the sequence CASSQSGGAKYTQYF. The DNA reads TGTGCCAGCAGCCAAAGCGGGGGGGCCAAATATACGCAGTATTTT.